Listed below are T cell receptor beta chains from one sample, sequenced in a study of T cells in Graves' hyperthyroidism and ophthalmopathy. TCRdb processed the multiplex PCR reads anew with MiXCR; each CDR3 protein has one entry. The sample yields under 650,000 distinct CDR3 sequences, 16% seen once. Sequencing input: blood. The receptors were sampled from a young woman with Graves' hyperthyroidism. The CDR3 runs from the conserved cysteine through the conserved F or W. A D gene is named only where the DNA matches it firmly. The listing skips clone size in some rows; elsewhere it reads once, few, many or a size class.

length | J | V | size | D | CDR3 | DNA
12 | TRBJ2-7 | TRBV20-1 | . | TRBD2 | CSATSGIIEQYF | TGCAGTGCAACTAGCGGGATTATCGAGCAGTACTTC
15 | TRBJ2-7 | TRBV19 | few | TRBD1 | CASSRPGQGRYEQYF | TGTGCCAGTAGTCGACCGGGACAGGGGCGTTACGAGCAGTACTTC
15 | TRBJ1-1 | TRBV25-1 | few | TRBD1 | CASSDRGLGYTEAFF | TGTGCCAGCAGTGACAGGGGGCTTGGGTACACTGAAGCTTTCTTT
15 | TRBJ1-1 | TRBV5-6 | few | . | CASSWGLQGRTEAFF | TGTGCCAGCAGCTGGGGGTTGCAGGGTCGCACTGAAGCTTTCTTT
17 | TRBJ2-2 | TRBV27 | few | TRBD2 | CASSLSSAGARPVRLFF | TGTGCCAGCAGTTTATCGTCGGCGGGAGCGAGGCCGGTTCGGCTGTTTTTT
13 | TRBJ2-1 | TRBV24-1 | . | . | CATSGPSKNEQFF | TGTGCCACCAGTGGCCCCTCGAAGAATGAGCAGTTCTTC
14 | TRBJ2-7 | TRBV20-1 | few | TRBD1 | CSAITPTGRYEQYF | TGCAGTGCCATAACCCCGACAGGGCGGTACGAGCAGTACTTC
16 | TRBJ2-3 | TRBV20-1 | many | TRBD2 | CSATGDSAGGPNTQYF | TGCAGTGCTACTGGGGATTCGGCGGGAGGGCCGAATACGCAGTATTTT
14 | TRBJ2-5 | TRBV19 | . | TRBD2 | CASNEAGGKETQYF | TGTGCCAGTAACGAAGCGGGAGGTAAAGAGACCCAGTACTTC
15 | TRBJ1-1 | TRBV19 | . | . | CASSIQGGGNTEAFF | TGTGCCAGTAGTATACAGGGTGGTGGGAACACTGAAGCTTTCTTT
16 | TRBJ1-1 | TRBV6-1 | many | . | CASSPGRGYGNTEAFF | TGTGCCAGCAGCCCCGGACGGGGGTATGGTAATACTGAAGCTTTCTTT
15 | TRBJ1-1 | TRBV7-9 | few | TRBD1 | CASSFRDRGDTEAFF | TGTGCCAGCAGCTTCCGGGACAGGGGGGACACTGAAGCTTTCTTT
15 | TRBJ2-1 | TRBV7-2 | . | . | CASSQAGTQLIEQFF | TGTGCCAGCAGCCAAGCCGGGACACAGCTTATAGAGCAGTTCTTC
15 | TRBJ2-5 | TRBV20-1 | many | TRBD1 | CSADRGRRESETQYF | TGCAGTGCTGACAGGGGACGCCGGGAGTCCGAGACCCAGTACTTC
15 | TRBJ1-5 | TRBV20-1 | . | TRBD1 | CSASQTGLGNQPQHF | TGCAGTGCTAGTCAGACAGGGTTGGGCAATCAGCCCCAGCATTTT
14 | TRBJ2-5 | TRBV28 | many | . | CASSFQGYQETQYF | TGTGCCAGCAGTTTTCAGGGGTACCAAGAGACCCAGTACTTC
14 | TRBJ2-3 | TRBV6-1 | . | TRBD2 | CASILAGFTDTQYF | TGTGCCAGCATATTAGCGGGGTTCACAGATACGCAGTATTTT
11 | TRBJ2-7 | TRBV28 | many | . | CASSLRYEQYF | TGTGCCAGCAGTTTACGGTACGAGCAGTACTTC
17 | TRBJ2-1 | TRBV7-8 | many | . | CASSLARILRLDNEQFF | TGTGCCAGCAGCTTAGCGCGAATATTGAGATTGGACAATGAGCAGTTCTTC
15 | TRBJ2-7 | TRBV7-2 | many | . | CASSLESLSYYEQYF | TGTGCCAGCAGCTTAGAGAGTCTCAGCTACTACGAGCAGTACTTC
15 | TRBJ2-7 | TRBV4-1 | few | TRBD1 | CASSHQTGDTYEQYF | TGCGCCAGCAGCCACCAGACAGGGGATACCTACGAGCAGTACTTC
12 | TRBJ2-1 | TRBV12-3/TRBV12-4 | many | . | CASRAGSDEQFF | TGTGCCAGCAGAGCCGGAAGTGATGAGCAGTTCTTC
16 | TRBJ2-3 | TRBV18 | many | TRBD2 | CASSPPAGVGTDTQYF | TGTGCCAGCTCACCACCCGCGGGAGTGGGTACAGATACGCAGTATTTT
14 | TRBJ2-1 | TRBV7-3 | many | . | CASSLSYGGNEQFF | TGTGCCAGCAGCTTGAGCTACGGGGGAAATGAGCAGTTCTTC
15 | TRBJ2-1 | TRBV11-3 | many | . | CASSYGRGSYNEQFF | TGTGCCAGCAGCTACGGCAGAGGCTCCTACAATGAGCAGTTCTTC
12 | TRBJ2-7 | TRBV6-1 | . | . | CASSEPPGEQYF | TGTGCCAGCAGTGAACCCCCCGGGGAGCAGTACTTC